This T cell receptor (beta chain) stems from a study of CD8 T cells in Susac syndrome. The RNA input was roughly 0.45 to 1 ug, and it was reverse transcribed with random hexamers. MiXCR was run by TCRdb on the immunoSEQ multiplex PCR reads, yielding one entry per CDR3 protein. Seen here are under 95,000 distinct CDR3 sequences, around 94% observed once, and the top ten hold less than 0.4%. Trimming took 7 bases from V and 4 from J; bases not matched to a gene: 6. The germline V gene has CDR1 SQVTM and CDR2 ANQGSEA. This CDR3 spans 14 amino acids. The chain recombines TRBV29-1 with TRBJ2-1; 11 nucleotides align to TRBD2. Sequencing used CD4+ T cells from PBMCs. The source is a human donor with Susac syndrome. The CDR3 DNA is TGCAGCGGTGCTAGCGGGGGGCAGTACAATGAGCAGTTCTTC. The encoded protein is CSGASGGQYNEQFF.